This is a list of T cell receptor beta chains from one sample in a study of T cell repertoires in cytomegalovirus infection. TCRdb called the reads again in MiXCR, with one record for every CDR3 protein. The sample shows around 330,000 distinct CDR3 sequences, 15% to 20% of them seen only once. The sample taken for sequencing was PBMCs. Every receptor here comes from a human donor in good health (CMV status not recorded). Some clones in this sample may be carry-over from other donors' samples. Each CDR3 is given without its conserved first and last residue. Fields, in order: V gene, CDR3 protein.

V gene: TRBV20-1; CDR3 protein: SASRVQGYEQY
V gene: TRBV4-2; CDR3 protein: ASSQDGRGADTQY
V gene: TRBV7-8; CDR3 protein: ASSHKDYYGTLKFYNEQF
V gene: TRBV7-9; CDR3 protein: ASSFRTGRTANTGELF
V gene: TRBV12-3/TRBV12-4; CDR3 protein: ASSFAGIRQPQH
V gene: TRBV10-3; CDR3 protein: AISDVSGGPSTDTQY
V gene: TRBV6-1; CDR3 protein: ASTPGGSGVYNEQF
V gene: TRBV10-3; CDR3 protein: AINRGADTQY
V gene: TRBV6-2/TRBV6-3; CDR3 protein: ASSSGRTNEKLF
V gene: TRBV4-1; CDR3 protein: ASSPSQLADQEQF
V gene: TRBV7-2; CDR3 protein: ASSLGRGPYNEQF
V gene: TRBV7-9; CDR3 protein: ASSLQLAGAGTYNEQF
V gene: TRBV2; CDR3 protein: ASTDRRDAGSLPQH
V gene: TRBV6-1; CDR3 protein: ASSEAAGSGDTQY
V gene: TRBV12-3/TRBV12-4; CDR3 protein: ASNPRQERNEQF
V gene: TRBV3-1; CDR3 protein: ASSQESWDYGYT
V gene: TRBV20-1; CDR3 protein: SATRGGLGERY
V gene: TRBV6-1; CDR3 protein: ASSKQGAYGDTQY
V gene: TRBV7-2; CDR3 protein: ASSSARGNTIY
V gene: TRBV28; CDR3 protein: GTGTLHNSPLH
V gene: TRBV6-6; CDR3 protein: ASSPRPGAASSYEQY
V gene: TRBV6-5; CDR3 protein: ASSYDSDRWSYEQY
V gene: TRBV10-3; CDR3 protein: AISERDKGHEQY
V gene: TRBV7-6; CDR3 protein: ASSPQQGVYEKLF
V gene: TRBV11-2; CDR3 protein: ASSLSPGDEAF
V gene: TRBV2; CDR3 protein: AVWARRVNTEAF
V gene: TRBV7-2; CDR3 protein: ASSEQDAEQY
V gene: TRBV7-2; CDR3 protein: ASSPDRGVDEQF
V gene: TRBV15; CDR3 protein: ATSRDQGGELF
V gene: TRBV20-1; CDR3 protein: SAPLAGGLETQY
V gene: TRBV27; CDR3 protein: ASRQQGTYGYT
V gene: TRBV2; CDR3 protein: ASSFDRGPSNGNSPLH
V gene: TRBV11-2; CDR3 protein: ASSPHTMNTEAF
V gene: TRBV5-5; CDR3 protein: ASSLSEAFGGLGYEQY
V gene: TRBV2; CDR3 protein: ANRNRGLLGYT
V gene: TRBV25-1; CDR3 protein: ASSTAYSPLH
V gene: TRBV20-1; CDR3 protein: SARDRTAGPYSNQPQH
V gene: TRBV15; CDR3 protein: ATRTPPGLAGHNEQF
V gene: TRBV7-2; CDR3 protein: ASSLVGRISSYEQY
V gene: TRBV5-3; CDR3 protein: ARSLSATTSYEQY
V gene: TRBV28; CDR3 protein: ASSPREGEGEQY
V gene: TRBV20-1; CDR3 protein: SAGGQGTNYGYT
V gene: TRBV11-2; CDR3 protein: ASSSLTRRSYNEQF